The rows below give T cell receptor beta chains drawn from one sample of a study of blood T cells in healthy people across ages. TCRdb independently ran MiXCR on the 5' RACE reads; one entry per CDR3 protein. Counted here are about 730,000 distinct CDR3 sequences, 35% to 45% occurring once; the ten biggest clones make up more than 20%. The sample taken for sequencing was blood. The source is a woman between 55 and 75 years old in good health. Both conserved end residues are part of each CDR3. The order of the fields is V gene, clone size, J gene, D gene, CDR3 DNA, CDR3 protein. The D gene is left open where the match is weak. Clone size is shown for a subset of rows, as once, few, many or a class of expanded clone.

TRBV5-5	-	TRBJ1-3	TRBD1	TGTGCCAGCAGCTTACTTCCCGGGACAGCCTCTGGAAACACCATATATTTT	CASSLLPGTASGNTIYF
TRBV4-3	few	TRBJ2-3	-	TGCGCCAGCAGCCAAGGGACGGAACACACAGATACGCAGTATTTT	CASSQGTEHTDTQYF
TRBV24-1	-	TRBJ2-3	-	TGTACCACCAGTGAACTCGACAGCACAGATACGCAGTATTTT	CTTSELDSTDTQYF
TRBV5-1	once	TRBJ2-4	TRBD1	TGCGCCAGCAGCGTGGACAGGCCGCAAAACATTCAGTACTTC	CASSVDRPQNIQYF
TRBV29-1	-	TRBJ1-1	TRBD1	TGCAGCGTCCACAGGGGAGGGGATCCGAACACTGAAGCTTTCTTT	CSVHRGGDPNTEAFF
TRBV5-1	-	TRBJ1-5	-	TGCGCCAGCAGACCGGACGGGACGGGACATCAGCCCCAGCATTTT	CASRPDGTGHQPQHF
TRBV7-3	-	TRBJ2-5	-	TGTGCCAGCAGCCCCTATGGGGCTGAAGAGACCCAGTACTTC	CASSPYGAEETQYF
TRBV7-2	-	TRBJ2-1	-	TGTGCCAGCAGTCCGGATTTAGGGATACACAATGAGCAGTTCTTC	CASSPDLGIHNEQFF
TRBV11-2	many	TRBJ2-3	-	TGTGCCAGCAGCTTAGTTTGGAACACAGATACGCAGTATTTT	CASSLVWNTDTQYF
TRBV29-1	-	TRBJ1-4	TRBD1	TGCGGCGTTAGGTTCGGGACAGGGTTTAATGAAAAACTGTTTTTT	CGVRFGTGFNEKLFF
TRBV6-1	-	TRBJ2-4	-	TGTGCCAGCACTATGGTTACTTCCTCACAAAACATTCAGTACTTC	CASTMVTSSQNIQYF
TRBV9	-	TRBJ2-5	TRBD2	TGTGCCAGCAGCGTTGGAGGACTAGCGGGGCTACAAGAGACCCAGTACTTC	CASSVGGLAGLQETQYF
TRBV11-2	-	TRBJ2-7	-	TGTGCCAGCAGCCCTGTCACAGGGTTGGGAAGCCCCTACGAGCAGTACTTC	CASSPVTGLGSPYEQYF
TRBV6-2/TRBV6-3	-	TRBJ2-5	-	TGTGCCAGCAGTTACTCGGGACCTGGAGAGACCCAGTACTTC	CASSYSGPGETQYF
TRBV7-2	-	TRBJ2-7	-	TGTGCCAGCAGCTTAAGTGGGACGGCGCGCGAGCAGTACTTC	CASSLSGTAREQYF
TRBV6-4	-	TRBJ2-7	-	TGTGCCAGCAGTGACGGTGGGAGCTCCTACAATGAGCAGTACTTC	CASSDGGSSYNEQYF
TRBV7-2	-	TRBJ2-7	TRBD2	TGTGCCAGCAGTTTCAGCGGGAGGGCCGGGTACGAGCAGTACTTC	CASSFSGRAGYEQYF
TRBV12-3/TRBV12-4	few	TRBJ1-2	-	TGTGCCAGCAGGGTCGGGGGGGCGTATGGCTACACCTTC	CASRVGGAYGYTF
TRBV29-1	many	TRBJ2-3	TRBD2	TGCAGCGTCCCCCCCCCGCTGCTAGCGGGAGGTTGGACAGATACGCAGTATTTT	CSVPPPLLAGGWTDTQYF
TRBV6-2/TRBV6-3	few	TRBJ2-1	TRBD2	TGTGCCAGCAGCCCAGCGGGAGAGAATGAGCAGTTCTTC	CASSPAGENEQFF
TRBV6-5	-	TRBJ1-2	-	TGTGCCAGCAGTAAGCAGGCACAAGGAGTCTATGGCTACACCTTC	CASSKQAQGVYGYTF
TRBV20-1	-	TRBJ2-7	TRBD2	TGCAGTGCTAGAGAGTTGGGGACTAGCGGTTACAATGAGCAGTACTTC	CSARELGTSGYNEQYF
TRBV20-1	-	TRBJ2-1	-	TGCAGTGCTAGAGCCCCCAATGAGCAGTTCTTC	CSARAPNEQFF
TRBV4-3	-	TRBJ2-7	-	TGCGCCAGCAGCCAAGACTGGACTGCCCCATACGAGCAGTACTTC	CASSQDWTAPYEQYF
TRBV29-1	-	TRBJ2-3	TRBD1	TGCAGCGTTGAAGAATTTGCCGGGACAGGGGACACAGATACGCAGTATTTT	CSVEEFAGTGDTDTQYF
TRBV20-1	few	TRBJ2-1	TRBD1	TGCAGTGCTGGACAGGGGTGGCCCAATGAGCAGTTCTTC	CSAGQGWPNEQFF
TRBV9	few	TRBJ1-5	-	TGTGCCAGCAGCGCCAGACACGACAATCAGCCCCAGCATTTT	CASSARHDNQPQHF
TRBV29-1	-	TRBJ1-5	TRBD1	TGCAGCATTGGAGGGGGCGGTCAGCCCCAGCATTTT	CSIGGGGQPQHF
TRBV15	-	TRBJ2-7	TRBD1	TGTGCCACCAGCAGAGTAACCGGGACAGGGGCTGCGGAGCAGTACTTC	CATSRVTGTGAAEQYF
TRBV7-9	-	TRBJ2-2	TRBD2	TGTGCCAGCAGCACGGTCCTAGCGGGGGCCACCGGGGAGCTGTTTTTT	CASSTVLAGATGELFF
TRBV29-1	many	TRBJ2-3	TRBD2	TGCAGCGCCCGAGGACTAGCGGGAGGCGGGGATACGCAGTATTTT	CSARGLAGGGDTQYF
TRBV7-3	few	TRBJ2-3	TRBD1	TGTGCCAGCAGCTCGGGACAGGGCTTCGATACGCAGTATTTT	CASSSGQGFDTQYF
TRBV10-3	few	TRBJ2-5	TRBD2	TGTGCCATCAGTGATTCTAGCGGGAGAGTAGAGACCCAGTACTTC	CAISDSSGRVETQYF
TRBV6-5	-	TRBJ2-1	-	TGTGCCAGCAGTTACGTCCTAGCCGACTACAATGAGCAGTTCTTC	CASSYVLADYNEQFF
TRBV6-5	-	TRBJ1-1	-	TGTGCCAGCCAATTACTGGGGTCGTTGAACACTGAAGCTTTCTTT	CASQLLGSLNTEAFF
TRBV7-9	-	TRBJ2-3	-	TGTGCCAGCAGCACCCGGGGGACCTACACAGATGCGCAGTATTTT	CASSTRGTYTDAQYF
TRBV2	-	TRBJ2-5	-	TGTGCCAGCAGTACCAGACAGGGCGGGGTGGAGACCCAGTACTTC	CASSTRQGGVETQYF
TRBV20-1	-	TRBJ2-1	-	TGCAGTGCTAGGGGGGAGTCCCACAATGAGCAGTTCTTC	CSARGESHNEQFF
TRBV20-1	-	TRBJ2-7	TRBD2	TGCAGTGCTAGAGCTATAGCGGGAGGTGCCTACGAGCAGTACTTC	CSARAIAGGAYEQYF
TRBV28	-	TRBJ2-5	TRBD1	TGTGCCAGCAGTGCTCCTGGACAGGGTATGGAGACCCAGTACTTC	CASSAPGQGMETQYF
TRBV29-1	-	TRBJ2-3	-	TGCAGCGTTGCGGGGACTAGCACAGATACGCAGTATTTT	CSVAGTSTDTQYF
TRBV6-2/TRBV6-3	many	TRBJ2-1	TRBD2	TGTGCCAGCAGTTACTCTCCTCCGGGAGGGATATACAATGAGCAGTTCTTC	CASSYSPPGGIYNEQFF
TRBV3-1	few	TRBJ1-2	TRBD1	TGTGCCAGCAGCCATCGGGACAGAGACTATGGCTACACCTTC	CASSHRDRDYGYTF
TRBV28	-	TRBJ1-2	-	TGTGCCAGCAGTCCCACGGAGGCTCACTATGGCTACACCTTC	CASSPTEAHYGYTF
TRBV6-5	-	TRBJ2-7	-	TGTGCCAGCAGTGATAGGGCACCTAGGGACGAGCAGTACTTC	CASSDRAPRDEQYF
TRBV25-1	-	TRBJ2-1	TRBD2	TGTGCCAGCAGTGACGGGACTAGGAACAATGAGCAGTTCTTC	CASSDGTRNNEQFF
TRBV5-1	-	TRBJ2-7	-	TGCGCCAGCAGCTTGGTCACGGGGAGCTCCGACGAGCAGTACTTC	CASSLVTGSSDEQYF
TRBV12-3/TRBV12-4	many	TRBJ2-7	-	TGTGCCAGCTTCCCTAGGGGGGGGAAGGACGAGCAGTACTTC	CASFPRGGKDEQYF